These 27 T cell receptor beta chains share one sample of origin, sequenced in a study of T cell responses to AZD1222 COVID-19 vaccine. The data were produced by immunoSEQ multiplex PCR, yet TCRdb's version contains in-frame clones alone and is incomplete. Among some 280,000 clones, about 94% were seen once, and the ten largest hold approximately 0.52%. The sequenced sample was peripheral blood, obtained 28 days after the second AZD1222 dose. The receptor source for this set is an adult who received the AZD1222 COVID-19 vaccine.

The chain joins TRBV24-1 to TRBJ2-5; tentative D call: TRBD1 (6 bases). V was cut by 3 bases and J by 7 bases, with 8 bases left in between. Germline values: CDR1 KGHDR, CDR2 SFDVKD. This CDR3 comprises 12 residues. CDR3 DNA: TGTGCCACCAGTGATCCGACAGGGACCCAGTACTTC. It encodes CATSDPTGTQYF.

The chain uses TRBV19 and TRBJ2-1, with D tentatively TRBD2 (6 bases). The ends were cut back, 0 bases at V and 14 bases at J, with 14 bases in the middle. The germline V gene has CDR1 LNHDA and CDR2 SQIVND (reference sequence). The CDR3 spans 13 residues. The CDR3 protein is CASSIERGAPEFF. The CDR3 DNA reads TGTGCCAGTAGTATAGAGCGGGGAGCCCCGGAGTTCTTC.

The chain employs TRBV2 and TRBJ1-3, with 10 bases aligning to TRBD1. The CDR3 runs to 16 residues. The V gene end was trimmed by 9 bases and the J gene end by 0 bases; junction bases not matched to a gene: 8. Germline V gives CDR1 SNHLY, CDR2 FYNNEI. The chain's CDR3 is CASNRDRGNSGNTIYF. CDR3 sequence (DNA): TGTGCCAGTAACCGGGACAGGGGAAACTCTGGAAACACCATATATTTT.

The gene calls are TRBV18 and TRBJ2-7; no firm D call. The CDR3 totals 14 residues. CDR1 and CDR2 (germline): KGHSH, LQKENI. Trimming pared 3 bases from V and 1 base from J, leaving 10 bases between. This CDR3 reads CASSPTPDSYEQYF. DNA of the CDR3: TGTGCCAGCTCACCGACCCCGGATTCCTACGAGCAGTACTTC.

The rearrangement links TRBV5-1 to TRBJ1-4, with a weak D call TRBD1 (5 bases). Germline V lookup: CDR1 SGHRS, CDR2 YFSETQ. CDR3 length equals 15 residues. Trimming left V 0 bases short and J 8 bases short, with 14 bases between. CDR3 sequence: CASSLGWQSGEKLFF. The CDR3 coding sequence is TGCGCCAGCAGCTTGGGGTGGCAGTCAGGGGAAAAACTGTTTTTT.

This clone was counted only a few times. The chain is built from TRBV9 and TRBJ2-7; 7 bases align to TRBD2. Per the germline V gene, CDR1 is SGDLS and CDR2 is YYNGEE. The CDR3 consists of 15 residues. J lost 4 bases, V lost 0 bases, and 7 bases had no gene match. The CDR3 nucleotides read TGTGCCAGCAGCGTAGCTCCAGGGAGGGAGTACGAGCAGTACTTC. Its translation: CASSVAPGREYEQYF.

J is TRBJ1-1 and V is TRBV3-1 (or the pseudogene TRBV3-2); D unclear. The CDR3 contains 12 residues. V gave up 5 bases and J gave up 3 bases, with 7 bases separating them. Germline V gives CDR1 LGHDT, CDR2 YNNKEL (reference sequence). CDR3 nucleotides: TGTGCCAGCAGCTGGACCGACACTGAAGCTTTCTTT. Translated: CASSWTDTEAFF.

The CDR3 here is CASSSATTNEKLFF. In DNA, the CDR3 is TGTGCCAGCAGTTCGGCAACAACTAATGAAAAACTGTTTTTT. The chain is built from TRBV6-5 and TRBJ1-4; unclear D gene. Germline-derived CDR1 and CDR2 are MNHEY and SVGAGI. The germline V and J ends were trimmed by 4 bases and 0 bases, with 6 bases remaining between them. The CDR3 spans 14 residues.

The chain couples TRBV19 to TRBJ1-2; D remains unclear. The CDR3 is 11 amino acids. Trimming took off 7 bases at V and 2 bases at J, with 5 bases between the two ends. CDR1 LNHDA and CDR2 SQIVND come from the germline V gene (reference sequence). The CDR3 reads CASTLNYGYTF. The CDR3 nucleotides are TGTGCCAGTACCCTGAACTATGGCTACACCTTC.

This clone was recorded only once. This chain uses TRBV6-2 or TRBV6-3 with TRBJ1-2; the D is unclear. This CDR3 is built from 12 residues. Deletions cut 6 bases from V and 4 bases from J, with 9 bases between. Germline values: CDR1 MNHEY, CDR2 SVGEGT. In nucleotides, the CDR3 is TGTGCCAGCAGCCACCCGTCCTATGGCTACACCTTC. Translated, it gives CASSHPSYGYTF.

The chain employs TRBV6-1 and TRBJ1-5; D call uncertain. This CDR3 is 16 amino acids long. Trimming removed 4 bases from V and 5 bases from J, with 18 bases in between. From germline, CDR1 is MNHNS and CDR2 SASEGT. The CDR3 coding sequence is TGTGCCAGCAGTGCTGGACCATATAGGTCCGATCAGCCCCAGCATTTT. The encoded protein is CASSAGPYRSDQPQHF.

This chain joins TRBV5-1 and TRBJ2-5, with D possibly TRBD1 on 5 matching bases. The germline gives CDR1 SGHRS, CDR2 YFSETQ. V lost 0 bases and J lost 5, with 8 bases in between. This CDR3 region has 13 residues. The CDR3 region has the DNA TGCGCCAGCAGCTTGGGCAGGGCGGAGACCCAGTACTTC. Amino acid sequence: CASSLGRAETQYF.

The rearrangement joins TRBV28 to TRBJ2-7, with D possibly being TRBD1 (6 bases). Germline assignment: CDR1 MDHEN and CDR2 SYDVKM. The V end lost 7 bases, the J end lost 2 bases, and 12 bases lay between the germline ends. There are 13 residues in the CDR3. The CDR3 reads CASNPTGTYEQYF. The CDR3, as DNA: TGTGCCAGCAACCCGACAGGAACCTACGAGCAGTACTTC.

In this sample, this clone turned up a few times. This rearrangement joins TRBV5-1 to TRBJ1-2; TRBD1 aligns across 7 bases. The CDR3 sequence is 14 residues long. CDR1 is SGHRS and CDR2 is YFSETQ in the germline V gene. The V segment lost 5 bases and the J segment 2 bases; nucleotides outside the gene matches: 6. The CDR3 DNA reads as TGCGCCAGCAGAACCACAGGGGACAACTATGGCTACACCTTC. It encodes CASRTTGDNYGYTF.

V gene TRBV19 combines with J gene TRBJ1-5, with TRBD1 as a possible D gene (6 bases). V dropped 4 bases and J dropped 2 bases, with 6 bases sitting between them. Per germline, CDR1 LNHDA and CDR2 SQIVND (reference sequence). This CDR3 has 13 amino acids. DNA for the CDR3: TGTGCCAGTAGTAGGGGGCGCAATCAGCCCCAGCATTTT. Translating gives CASSRGRNQPQHF.

V and J are TRBV18 and TRBJ2-2, with unresolved D. Germline lookup yields CDR1 KGHSH and CDR2 LQKENI. The CDR3 totals 13 residues. V was pared by 2 bases and J by 6 bases, with 7 bases between. CDR3 DNA sequence: TGTGCCAGCTCACCAGGAGCGCCCGGGGAGCTGTTTTTT. Encoded protein: CASSPGAPGELFF. Using reference TRBV18 and TRBJ2-2 for the parts outside the CDR3, the full variable domain is NAGVMQNPRHLVRRRGQEARLRCSPMKGHSHVYWYRQLPEEGLKFMVYLQKENIIDESGMPKERFSAEFPKEGPSILRIQQVVRGDSAAYFCASSPGAPGELFFGEGSRLTVL.

This clone has only one observation. The DNA of the CDR3 is TGTGCCAGCAGCTTAAGGACGGACCCCAATGAAAAACTGTTTTTT. This translates into CASSLRTDPNEKLFF. The chain links TRBV7-3 to TRBJ1-4; D remains unclear. With 1 base removed from V and 5 bases from J, the gap between germline ends came to 11 bases. The CDR3 totals 15 residues. CDR1 SGHTA and CDR2 FQGTGA come from the germline V gene.

This chain uses TRBV7-3 with TRBJ2-1; 7 bases fit TRBD2. The CDR3 length is 14 residues. In germline, CDR1 is SGHTA, CDR2 FQGTGA. The V and J ends lost 8 bases and 6 bases, in that order; junction bases with no gene match: 10. The CDR3 coding sequence is TGTGCCAGCGGGGCCGGGAGGCTCAGCAATGAGCAGTTCTTC. Translated, it gives CASGAGRLSNEQFF.

The V and J genes are TRBV14 and TRBJ2-1, with TRBD2 matching 11 bases. The V gene's germline CDR1 is SGHDN and CDR2 FVKESK. This CDR3 has 15 residues. Unmatched junction bases numbered 2, after V lost 4 bases and J lost 3 bases. This CDR3 is CASSPLAGGYNEQFF. The CDR3 DNA sequence: TGTGCCAGCAGCCCTCTAGCGGGGGGCTACAATGAGCAGTTCTTC.

The chain employs TRBV10-2 and TRBJ1-2; D might be TRBD1 (6 bases). Germline loops: CDR1 WSHSY, CDR2 SAAADI. The length of the CDR3 is 14 residues. Trimming took off 0 bases at V and 7 bases at J, with 12 bases between the two ends. Here the CDR3 reads CASSESRQGLGYTF. Here the CDR3 DNA reads TGCGCCAGCAGTGAGTCTCGGCAGGGGCTTGGCTACACCTTC.

This chain connects TRBV28 to TRBJ2-1; 8 bases map to TRBD1. CDR1 is MDHEN, CDR2 SYDVKM, per germline. The CDR3 has 14 residues. V gave up 7 bases and J gave up 2 bases; unmatched junction bases: 4. DNA of the CDR3: TGTGCCAGCACCCTACAGGGGGCCTACAATGAGCAGTTCTTC. Translation: CASTLQGAYNEQFF. Looking up the rest from reference TRBV28 and TRBJ2-1 gives the full variable domain: DVKVTQSSRYLVKRTGEKVFLECVQDMDHENMFWYRQDPGLGLRLIYFSYDVKMKEKGDIPEGYSVSREKKERFSLILESASTNQTSMYLCASTLQGAYNEQFFGPGTRLTVL.

Notes on this clone: This same CDR3 is encoded by further DNA sequences in the sample. CDR3: CASSPVGETQYF. The CDR3 nucleotides are TGTGCCAGCTCACCGGTCGGGGAGACCCAGTACTTC. This chain links TRBV18 with TRBJ2-5; D is ambiguous. The CDR3 extends over 12 amino acids. V lost 3 bases and J lost 5, with 7 bases in between. Germline V lookup: CDR1 KGHSH, CDR2 LQKENI.

The chain couples TRBV5-6 to TRBJ2-7; no clear D. Trimming stripped 0 bases from V and 2 bases from J, with 18 bases between. The V gene's germline CDR1 is SGHDT and CDR2 YYEEEE. This CDR3 has 17 residues. CDR3 in amino acids: CASSLAKLRTMAYEQYF. In DNA form, the CDR3 reads TGTGCCAGCAGCTTGGCCAAATTGCGGACCATGGCCTACGAGCAGTACTTC.

This chain links TRBV6-5 with TRBJ1-5, with D unresolved. The CDR3 loop spans 14 amino acids. CDR1 is MNHEY and CDR2 is SVGAGI in the germline V gene. V dropped 6 bases and J dropped 4 bases, with 13 bases sitting between them. The CDR3 nucleotides read TGTGCCAGCAGCCAACTCCCAGTTAATCAGCCCCAGCATTTT. It translates to CASSQLPVNQPQHF.

This chain joins TRBV6-2 or TRBV6-3 and TRBJ2-7; 7 bases align to TRBD1. This CDR3 is 15 amino acids long. Germline V gene sequence: CDR1 MNHEY, CDR2 SVGEGT. The junction had 9 bases not matched to a gene; V was cut back by 4 bases and J by 3 bases. The CDR3 DNA reads TGTGCCAGCAGTTTAGGGGGCCGATCTAACTACGAGCAGTACTTC. Its translation is CASSLGGRSNYEQYF.

The V call is TRBV28, the J call TRBJ1-5; perhaps TRBD1 as D (6 bases). The germline gives CDR1 MDHEN, CDR2 SYDVKM. CDR3 length: 14 amino acids. V lost 6 bases and J 5 bases, leaving 14 bases between the germline ends. CDR3 loop: CASSPTGNYQPQHF. The CDR3 coding sequence is TGTGCCAGCAGCCCCACAGGGAATTATCAGCCCCAGCATTTT.

Only one count was recorded for this clone. The chain combines TRBV30 with TRBJ1-2, with 8 bases that match TRBD1. Per the germline V gene, CDR1 is GTSNPN and CDR2 is SVGIG (reference sequence). The CDR3 spans 13 residues. V lost 2 bases, J lost 8 bases, and 7 bases stayed unmatched. The CDR3 spells CAWSLQGVGGYTF. As DNA, the CDR3 is TGTGCCTGGAGTCTACAGGGGGTTGGGGGCTACACCTTC.